This T cell receptor beta chain was captured in a study of blood T cell repertoires in COVID-19. Whole-study context: Some COVID-19 samples were acute and others convalescent; all came from the United States, Italy and Spain. The cDNA or gDNA used as material had been derived from T cells, B-cell-depleted T cells, or PBMCs.

Libraries were prepared by immunoSEQ multiplex PCR; TCRdb keeps only in-frame clonotypes and omits some of them. This sample yields roughly 170,000 clones, of which about 74% are seen a single time; 2.5% to 3% belongs to the top ten. After removal of 0 bases from V and 7 bases from J, the junction contained 11 bases not matched to a gene. Germline CDR1 reads SGHRS; CDR2 reads YFSETQ. The CDR3 contains 18 residues. The table lists this clone with a count of one. Input material: peripheral blood. The chain recombines TRBV5-1 with TRBJ2-1; 12 nucleotides match TRBD2. The TCR comes from a woman older than 75 with acute or convalescent COVID-19. The DNA for the CDR3 is TGCGCCAGCAGCTTGGCCGCTTTCCTAGCGGGAGGGGGAAATGAGCAGTTCTTC. Protein: CASSLAAFLAGGGNEQFF. Drawing the rest from reference TRBV5-1 and TRBJ2-1, the complete variable domain is KAGVTQTPRYLIKTRGQQVTLSCSPISGHRSVSWYQQTPGQGLQFLFEYFSETQRNKGNFPGRFSGRQFSNSRSEMNVSTLELGDSALYLCASSLAAFLAGGGNEQFFGPGTRLTVL.